This T cell receptor (beta chain) was sequenced during a study of CD8+ T cells in alopecia areata (dated by TCRdb to 2016 to 2019). Regarding the research as a whole: The treated patients took part in an open-label pilot trial in which moderate-to-severe alopecia areata was treated with oral tofacitinib at 5 to 10 mg twice daily. In treated patients, disease severity was measured using the SALT score, which gives the percentage of scalp surface area affected. immunoSEQ multiplex PCR using 35 Vbeta forward primers and 13 Jbeta reverse primers was used to amplify TCRbeta CDR3 regions. RNA was extracted with the PAXgene miRNA kit for fixed scalp, the miRNeasy kit for PBMCs, and the RNeasy kit for mouse skin. On the human side, TCRbeta sequencing was run on scalp tissue and on sorted CD4+ and CD8+ peripheral blood T cells from healthy controls and from alopecia areata patients with either patchy or totalis/universalis disease. Biopsies were taken from tofacitinib-treated patients at baseline and at 4 and 24 weeks of treatment, and a later scalp biopsy was taken in several of the tofacitinib-treated patients. Scalp clonality was compared across normal scalp (n=4), patchy alopecia areata scalp (n=8), and alopecia totalis/universalis scalp (n=8). Patients stayed on tofacitinib for 6 to 18 months and then had 6 months of follow-up off drug so that delayed response and recurrence could be assessed. High-throughput TCRbeta sequencing was used to examine T cell clonal expansion in alopecia areata in both the C3H/HeJ mouse model and human patients.

This sample's treatment or condition label indicates: oral pan-JAK inhibitor, 5-10 mg twice daily. Lesional scalp punch biopsies and peripheral blood were obtained from alopecia areata patients. After PBMCs were isolated by density centrifugation and stained for CD3, CD4 and CD8, a FACSAria was used to sort CD4+ and CD8+ T cells. On the study overall, not on this receptor specifically: Because the treated cohort was small and included a single nonresponder, larger studies are needed to assess links between baseline CD8+ expansion and response. TCR sequences shared between patients were less clear than in mice, possibly partly because of HLA diversity in the patient population. Scalp clonality and the number of expanded CD8+ clones among the top 100 scalp clones were significantly decreased by tofacitinib. Higher clonality and more expanded CD8+ clones were observed in lesional scalp than in normal scalp, particularly in alopecia totalis/universalis, a finding suggestive of antigenic drive. During tofacitinib treatment, many expanded lesional clones stuck around in both scalp and blood, and this persistence may partly explain why relapse happens after treatment is stopped. Resident alphabeta T cells in normal human skin are also sequenced, complicating scalp TCR repertoire analysis, unlike mouse skin dominated by gammadelta T cells.

Receptor libraries were prepared by the immunoSEQ multiplex PCR assay. RNA was extracted from all samples and reverse transcribed into cDNA as template for TCR sequencing. First-strand cDNA was synthesized with SuperScript III using a 2:1 mix of oligo-dT and random hexamers. A synthetic immune receptor repertoire was used to assess amplification bias, and residual bias was removed computationally. The source study handled its data this way. Raw reads were preprocessed to remove errors, and CDR3 was defined according to IMGT conventions as the region from the conserved cysteine to phenylalanine. To get clonality, Shannon entropy was normalized by log2 of the number of productive unique TCRs and the result was subtracted from 1. Scalp TCRbeta sequences were cross-referenced with sorted blood CD4 and CD8 repertoires so that the CD4 or CD8 identity of scalp clones could be inferred. What TCRdb holds here is the immuneACCESS table cut down to in-frame rearrangements. Part of the clones is not present; checked against another copy, under half of the missing clones reflect an unresolved V gene, and the others are unexplained. V and J calls and clone size are as listed in that table; D and trimming were resolved from the DNA. Present in this sample are 160,000 or so clones, roughly 50% of which were seen just once. In total, the top ten clones hold 16% of the sample.

Worth noting for this clone: Its antigen is unknown. Base quality data are lacking; no much larger clone is found one base away.

This specimen consisted of CD4+ T cells sorted from blood, obtained at approximately week 56, from a patient treated with tofacitinib. This TCR was recovered from a human donor with alopecia areata.

At the DNA level, the sequence is TGTGCCAGCAGCTTATACGGACTGAACTACAATGAGCAGTTCTTC. The translation is CASSLYGLNYNEQFF. Rearrangement joined TRBV5-6 to TRBJ2-1; TRBD2 is a possible D gene, resting on 5 matching bases. V and J lose 2 bases and 3 bases, and a span of 12 bases separates them. The CDR3 contains 15 residues, cysteine and phenylalanine counted. This entry keeps only the CDR3 DNA: 45 bases, framed from base 1. CDR1 SGHDT and CDR2 YYEEEE were looked up in the germline V gene.